This T cell receptor (beta chain) was observed in a study of cytomegalovirus exposure and HLA in healthy donors. Donors consisted of healthy bone marrow donors. This PCR relied on a set of 60 Vbeta primers and 13 Jbeta primers. Method: immunoSEQ multiplex PCR; TCRdb's copy keeps in-frame clones and lacks some. Found here are fewer than 100,000 clones, about 77% of them singletons; the top ten hold approximately 4.7%. Regarding the study as a whole: A later analysis showed that HLA-associated TCR beta chains had undergone more clonal expansion than equally common others. Available immune exposure information covered CMV serostatus only. Later genetic work tied a missense DCLRE1C variant to beta-chain V and J trimming.

A remark on this clone: The antigen remains unidentified.

V was cut by 2 bases and J by 3 bases, with 13 bases left in between. Germline values: CDR1 MNHEY, CDR2 SVGAGI. CDR3 length: 15 residues. The sequence was obtained from a male donor in good health and CMV-seropositive. The V call is TRBV6-5, the J call TRBJ1-2; D gene uncertain. The sequenced sample consisted of PBMCs. CDR3 in DNA: TGTGCCAGCAGTTACGACCCTAACAGAGACTATGGCTACACCTTC. Its protein is CASSYDPNRDYGYTF.